Listed below are T cell receptor beta chains from one sample, sequenced in a study of blood T cell repertoires in COVID-19. The method was immunoSEQ multiplex PCR; TCRdb's version includes in-frame clones alone and lacks a portion of them. In the table there are about 200,000 clones, around 84% of which are singletons. Sequenced sample: peripheral blood. The source is an elderly woman with acute or convalescent COVID-19. The CDR3 runs from the conserved cysteine through the conserved F or W. Each record gives: V gene, D gene, J gene, clone size, CDR3 protein, CDR3 DNA. The D gene is left open where the match is weak. Clone sizes are given selectively: once, few, many, or a class where the clone is expanded.

V gene: TRBV7-3; D gene: .; J gene: TRBJ2-1; clone size: .; CDR3 protein: CASSHPTGEQFF; CDR3 DNA: TGTGCCAGCAGCCACCCGACAGGTGAGCAGTTCTTC
V gene: TRBV10-3; D gene: .; J gene: TRBJ2-1; clone size: .; CDR3 protein: CAVSRGLSGNEQFF; CDR3 DNA: TGTGCCGTGTCACGGGGACTCTCTGGCAATGAGCAGTTCTTC
V gene: TRBV19; D gene: TRBD2; J gene: TRBJ2-7; clone size: .; CDR3 protein: CASSRPGLATGEQYF; CDR3 DNA: TGTGCCAGTAGCCGACCGGGACTAGCAACTGGGGAGCAGTACTTC
V gene: TRBV28; D gene: TRBD1; J gene: TRBJ1-1; clone size: .; CDR3 protein: CASSTGTGAQSSAFF; CDR3 DNA: TGTGCCAGCAGTACGGGGACAGGGGCGCAAAGTTCCGCTTTCTTT
V gene: TRBV7-9; D gene: TRBD2; J gene: TRBJ2-1; clone size: .; CDR3 protein: CASSLAPGTRGDDEQFF; CDR3 DNA: TGTGCCAGCAGCTTAGCGCCGGGGACTAGAGGGGACGATGAGCAGTTCTTC
V gene: TRBV18; D gene: .; J gene: TRBJ2-7; clone size: .; CDR3 protein: CASSPQGSGQYF; CDR3 DNA: TGTGCCAGCTCTCCTCAGGGATCCGGGCAGTACTTC
V gene: TRBV28; D gene: TRBD2; J gene: TRBJ2-1; clone size: .; CDR3 protein: CASSSRERRSYNEQFF; CDR3 DNA: TGTGCCAGCAGTTCGCGGGAGCGGCGATCCTACAATGAGCAGTTCTTC
V gene: TRBV14; D gene: TRBD2; J gene: TRBJ2-1; clone size: .; CDR3 protein: CASSQVPGTSGKFANEQFF; CDR3 DNA: TGTGCCAGCAGCCAAGTTCCCGGGACTAGCGGAAAGTTTGCCAATGAGCAGTTCTTC
V gene: TRBV7-9; D gene: TRBD1; J gene: TRBJ2-5; clone size: .; CDR3 protein: CASTALGQEKETQYF; CDR3 DNA: TGTGCCAGCACTGCGCTTGGACAGGAAAAAGAGACCCAGTACTTC
V gene: TRBV5-1; D gene: .; J gene: TRBJ2-3; clone size: .; CDR3 protein: CASSLTPPDTQYF; CDR3 DNA: TGCGCCAGCAGCTTGACTCCCCCAGATACGCAGTATTTT
V gene: TRBV7-2; D gene: .; J gene: TRBJ2-3; clone size: .; CDR3 protein: CASSSISSGTDTQYF; CDR3 DNA: TGTGCCAGCAGCTCTATTAGCAGTGGGACAGATACGCAGTATTTT
V gene: TRBV7-6; D gene: TRBD1; J gene: TRBJ1-2; clone size: .; CDR3 protein: CASSLVSTGGDGYTF; CDR3 DNA: TGTGCCAGCAGCTTAGTTTCAACAGGGGGGGATGGCTACACCTTC
V gene: TRBV27; D gene: TRBD2; J gene: TRBJ2-7; clone size: .; CDR3 protein: CASAVRVAGVKGEQYF; CDR3 DNA: TGTGCCAGCGCCGTCCGGGTAGCGGGAGTTAAGGGCGAGCAGTACTTC
V gene: TRBV2; D gene: TRBD2; J gene: TRBJ2-5; clone size: .; CDR3 protein: CASKATRLAGVLVQETQYF; CDR3 DNA: TGTGCCAGCAAAGCTACCCGACTAGCGGGAGTTTTGGTACAAGAGACCCAGTACTTC
V gene: TRBV18; D gene: TRBD1; J gene: TRBJ2-7; clone size: .; CDR3 protein: CASSPETGKSYEQYF; CDR3 DNA: TGTGCCAGCTCACCTGAGACAGGGAAATCCTACGAGCAGTACTTC
V gene: TRBV9; D gene: .; J gene: TRBJ2-3; clone size: few; CDR3 protein: CASSVGPAGTDTQYF; CDR3 DNA: TGTGCCAGCAGCGTGGGTCCTGCGGGCACAGATACGCAGTATTTT
V gene: TRBV15; D gene: .; J gene: TRBJ2-3; clone size: .; CDR3 protein: CATSRDLTGEGTDTQYF; CDR3 DNA: TGTGCCACCAGCAGAGATCTTACGGGAGAAGGCACAGATACGCAGTATTTT
V gene: TRBV19; D gene: TRBD1; J gene: TRBJ2-4; clone size: .; CDR3 protein: CASTDRAVNIQYF; CDR3 DNA: TGTGCCAGTACAGACAGGGCGGTGAACATTCAGTACTTC
V gene: TRBV18; D gene: TRBD1; J gene: TRBJ2-3; clone size: .; CDR3 protein: CASSPRTGTVDTQYF; CDR3 DNA: TGTGCCAGCTCACCACGGACAGGGACTGTGGATACGCAGTATTTT
V gene: TRBV7-2; D gene: TRBD2; J gene: TRBJ2-2; clone size: .; CDR3 protein: CASSLGLAGNTGELFF; CDR3 DNA: TGTGCCAGCAGCTTGGGACTAGCGGGAAACACCGGGGAGCTGTTTTTT
V gene: TRBV3-1/TRBV3-2; D gene: .; J gene: TRBJ1-5; clone size: once; CDR3 protein: CASSLYSNQPQHF; CDR3 DNA: TGTGCCAGCAGCCTGTATAGCAATCAGCCCCAGCATTTT
V gene: TRBV5-8; D gene: .; J gene: TRBJ2-1; clone size: .; CDR3 protein: CASSLDSNEQFF; CDR3 DNA: TGTGCCAGCAGCTTGGACTCAAATGAGCAGTTCTTC
V gene: TRBV5-1; D gene: .; J gene: TRBJ2-6; clone size: .; CDR3 protein: CASSYRQTGANVLTF; CDR3 DNA: TGCGCCAGCAGCTACAGACAAACTGGGGCCAACGTCCTGACTTTC
V gene: TRBV11-2; D gene: .; J gene: TRBJ1-1; clone size: .; CDR3 protein: CASSLRGETFF; CDR3 DNA: TGTGCCAGCAGCCTCAGGGGTGAAACTTTCTTT
V gene: TRBV3-1/TRBV3-2; D gene: TRBD1; J gene: TRBJ1-1; clone size: .; CDR3 protein: CASSRIWAPGTGELPEAFF; CDR3 DNA: TGTGCCAGCAGCCGTATTTGGGCCCCCGGGACAGGGGAACTGCCTGAAGCTTTCTTT
V gene: TRBV29-1; D gene: .; J gene: TRBJ1-2; clone size: .; CDR3 protein: CSVEGLVSDASYGYTF; CDR3 DNA: TGCAGCGTTGAAGGCCTGGTATCCGATGCGAGCTATGGCTACACCTTC
V gene: TRBV6-5; D gene: TRBD1; J gene: TRBJ1-1; clone size: .; CDR3 protein: CASSRDRNTEAFF; CDR3 DNA: TGTGCCAGCAGCCGGGACAGGAACACTGAAGCTTTCTTT
V gene: TRBV5-1; D gene: TRBD1; J gene: TRBJ1-5; clone size: .; CDR3 protein: CASSLEGADQPQHF; CDR3 DNA: TGCGCCAGCAGCCTGGAGGGGGCGGATCAGCCCCAGCATTTT
V gene: TRBV6-5; D gene: .; J gene: TRBJ1-1; clone size: .; CDR3 protein: CASRLQTDTEAFF; CDR3 DNA: TGTGCCAGCAGGCTCCAAACGGACACTGAAGCTTTCTTT
V gene: TRBV5-1; D gene: .; J gene: TRBJ2-3; clone size: .; CDR3 protein: CASSPTDPRNADTQYF; CDR3 DNA: TGCGCCAGCAGCCCAACAGACCCAAGGAACGCAGATACGCAGTATTTT
V gene: TRBV5-8; D gene: TRBD2; J gene: TRBJ2-1; clone size: .; CDR3 protein: CASSLNIGTLAGAGNEQFF; CDR3 DNA: TGTGCCAGCAGCTTGAACATAGGAACACTAGCGGGAGCGGGGAATGAGCAGTTCTTC
V gene: TRBV27; D gene: TRBD1; J gene: TRBJ1-2; clone size: .; CDR3 protein: CASSLSTGVNYGYTF; CDR3 DNA: TGTGCCAGCAGTTTATCGACAGGGGTCAACTATGGCTACACCTTC
V gene: TRBV7-9; D gene: .; J gene: TRBJ2-7; clone size: .; CDR3 protein: CASSLQGGALNEQYF; CDR3 DNA: TGTGCCAGCAGCTTACAGGGGGGCGCCTTAAACGAGCAGTACTTC
V gene: TRBV7-9; D gene: TRBD2; J gene: TRBJ2-5; clone size: .; CDR3 protein: CASSFGGTQRTRIRETQYF; CDR3 DNA: TGTGCCAGCAGTTTCGGGGGGACTCAAAGAACCAGGATCCGGGAGACCCAGTACTTC
V gene: TRBV3-1/TRBV3-2; D gene: .; J gene: TRBJ2-7; clone size: few; CDR3 protein: CASSQDLQGYEQYF; CDR3 DNA: TGTGCCAGCAGCCAAGATCTTCAGGGTTACGAGCAGTACTTC
V gene: TRBV7-2; D gene: .; J gene: TRBJ2-3; clone size: .; CDR3 protein: CANIIPGTGPTDTQYF; CDR3 DNA: TGTGCCAACATCATTCCTGGTACAGGGCCCACAGATACGCAGTATTTT
V gene: TRBV28; D gene: TRBD2; J gene: TRBJ2-3; clone size: .; CDR3 protein: CASTLQASGRAGTDTQYF; CDR3 DNA: TGTGCCAGCACTTTACAGGCTAGCGGGCGGGCCGGCACAGATACGCAGTATTTT
V gene: TRBV6-4; D gene: .; J gene: TRBJ1-3; clone size: .; CDR3 protein: CAGPRHLISGNTIYF; CDR3 DNA: TGTGCCGGCCCCCGACACCTTATCTCTGGAAACACCATATATTTT
V gene: TRBV6-5; D gene: .; J gene: TRBJ1-1; clone size: .; CDR3 protein: CASSRYATEAFF; CDR3 DNA: TGTGCCAGCAGCAGGTACGCCACTGAAGCTTTCTTT
V gene: TRBV9; D gene: .; J gene: TRBJ1-1; clone size: .; CDR3 protein: CASSARGGRVTEAFF; CDR3 DNA: TGTGCCAGCAGCGCTCGCGGGGGGCGAGTCACTGAAGCTTTCTTT
V gene: TRBV28; D gene: .; J gene: TRBJ2-7; clone size: once; CDR3 protein: CASKKTGATYEQYF; CDR3 DNA: TGTGCCAGCAAAAAGACAGGAGCTACCTACGAGCAGTACTTC
V gene: TRBV5-1; D gene: TRBD2; J gene: TRBJ2-1; clone size: .; CDR3 protein: CASRRTSGSNEQFF; CDR3 DNA: TGCGCCAGCAGGAGGACTAGCGGTTCCAATGAGCAGTTCTTC
V gene: TRBV11-2; D gene: TRBD1; J gene: TRBJ1-1; clone size: .; CDR3 protein: CASSAGQGDTEAFF; CDR3 DNA: TGTGCCAGCAGCGCCGGACAGGGGGACACTGAAGCTTTCTTT
V gene: TRBV5-4; D gene: TRBD1; J gene: TRBJ2-5; clone size: .; CDR3 protein: CASSSGTGVKEGQYF; CDR3 DNA: TGTGCCAGCAGCTCCGGGACAGGGGTTAAGGAGGGCCAGTACTTC
V gene: TRBV24-1; D gene: .; J gene: TRBJ1-6; clone size: .; CDR3 protein: CATQGGSSYNSPLHF; CDR3 DNA: TGTGCCACCCAAGGCGGTAGCTCCTATAATTCACCCCTCCACTTT
V gene: TRBV7-2; D gene: .; J gene: TRBJ1-1; clone size: once; CDR3 protein: CASSLWDTRSSTEAFF; CDR3 DNA: TGTGCCAGCAGCCTATGGGACACCAGGTCTTCAACTGAAGCTTTCTTT
V gene: TRBV7-2; D gene: .; J gene: TRBJ1-3; clone size: .; CDR3 protein: CASSLGGQGLVGNTIYF; CDR3 DNA: TGTGCCAGCAGCTTAGGGGGTCAGGGGCTAGTAGGAAACACCATATATTTT
V gene: TRBV7-9; D gene: .; J gene: TRBJ1-1; clone size: many; CDR3 protein: CASSFGGILNTEAFF; CDR3 DNA: TGTGCCAGCAGCTTTGGAGGAATCTTGAACACTGAAGCTTTCTTT
V gene: TRBV5-1; D gene: .; J gene: TRBJ2-3; clone size: .; CDR3 protein: CASSLSGDVADTQYF; CDR3 DNA: TGCGCCAGCAGCTTGTCAGGGGACGTCGCAGATACGCAGTATTTT